The present T cell receptor (beta chain) was sequenced within a study of blood T cell repertoires in COVID-19. Overall study context: Samples of COVID-19 (acute and convalescent) were obtained from the United States, Italy and Spain. In each case, the material was cDNA or gDNA derived from T cells, B-cell-depleted T cells, or PBMCs.

As originally analysed: Amplification with reference gene primers provided the estimates of nucleated cell counts. Sequencing was performed with immunoSEQ multiplex PCR; in TCRdb, only in-frame clones are kept and a portion is missing. The DNA was the basis for D and trimming; V, J and clone size are from that table. The table has about 36,000 clones, about nine tenths seen once. The ends lost 0 bases at V and 4 bases at J; junction bases unmatched: 15. CDR1 and CDR2 (germline): LNHNV, YYDKDF (reference sequence). The CDR3 spans 19 residues. The rearrangement uses TRBV15 and TRBJ2-5, with TRBD1 matching over 9 bases. What was sequenced was peripheral blood. This receptor was identified in a human donor in a cohort sampled during active COVID-19. The CDR3 is CATSRDSGTGLAGRETQYF. CDR3 in DNA: TGTGCCACCAGCAGAGATTCCGGGACAGGGCTGGCGGGCCGAGAGACCCAGTACTTC.